The 4 T cell receptor beta chains reported below all come from one sample, sequenced in a study of Ad26.COV2.S vaccination and SARS-CoV-2 variants. Sequencing used immunoSEQ multiplex PCR; TCRdb keeps in-frame clones, though not all of them. Here the sample spans around 350,000 clones, 92% being singletons. The starting material was peripheral blood, obtained after recovery from COVID-19. The receptors here all came from a human donor who had recovered from COVID-19.

The CDR3 region is CASSRQGGSSEQFF. In DNA form, the CDR3 reads TGTGCCAGCAGCCGACAGGGAGGGTCCTCTGAGCAGTTCTTC. V usage is TRBV2 and J usage is TRBJ2-1; D assignment may be TRBD1 or TRBD2 (7 bases each). Germline V gene lookup returns CDR1 SNHLY and CDR2 FYNNEI. The length of the CDR3 is 14 residues. Trimming took off 6 bases at V and 9 bases at J, with 18 bases between the two ends.

The gene calls are TRBV5-6 and TRBJ2-7; D is perhaps TRBD1 (6 bases). Germline V CDR1 and CDR2: SGHDT, YYEEEE. The CDR3 length is 12 residues. The V end lost 4 bases, the J end lost 6 bases, and 11 bases lay between the germline ends. Here the CDR3 reads CASSVGASEQYF. DNA for the CDR3: TGTGCCAGCAGCGTGGGGGCCTCCGAGCAGTACTTC.

Points on this clone: An end of the junction differs from the germline gene, which may be a read error. The V call is TRBV7-3, the J call TRBJ1-1; a weak D match, TRBD1 (5 bases). The CDR3 covers 13 residues. Germline assignment: CDR1 SGHTA and CDR2 FQGTGA. In DNA, the CDR3 is TGTACCAGCAGCTTTGGGACGAACACTGAAGCTTTCTTT. Translation: CTSSFGTNTEAFF.

The chain carries TRBV7-2 and TRBJ2-7; tentatively, D is TRBD2 (6 bases). Deletions cut 5 bases from V and 3 bases from J, with 11 bases between. The CDR3 totals 13 residues. CDR1 SGHTA and CDR2 FQGNSA come from the germline V gene. The CDR3 loop reads CASSPGGVYEQYF. The CDR3, as DNA: TGTGCCAGCAGCCCGGGCGGGGTCTACGAGCAGTACTTC.